The entry below gives a single T cell receptor beta chain sequence along with its context. This entry belongs to a study of blood T cell repertoires in COVID-19. The CDR3 length is 14 residues. From germline, CDR1 is SGHTA and CDR2 FQGTGA. V lost 4 bases, J lost 8 bases, and 17 bases lay in between. Donors were grouped by their self-reported clinical history. The table came from immunoSEQ multiplex PCR; TCRdb's copy has only in-frame clones and leaves some out. The data contain 350,000 to 400,000 clones, approximately 93% of them singletons. This sequence originates from a woman in her thirties or forties who had been exposed to COVID-19. The chain couples TRBV7-3 to TRBJ1-2; the D gene is possibly TRBD1 (5 bases). The specimen sequenced was PBMCs or T cells enriched from blood (not recorded which). The CDR3 reads CASSYDSASRGYTF. The CDR3 DNA sequence: TGTGCCAGCAGCTACGACAGCGCTTCTCGAGGCTACACCTTC.